This T cell receptor (beta chain) appears in the sequencing data of a study of blood T cell repertoires in COVID-19. Study overall: Acute-phase and convalescent COVID-19 samples originated in the United States, Italy and Spain. The cDNA or gDNA used as material had been derived from T cells, B-cell-depleted T cells, or PBMCs.

In the original analysis: Estimates of nucleated cell counts were drawn from the amplification of reference gene primers. Profiling relied on immunoSEQ multiplex PCR, and the TCRdb table lists in-frame clones only, not all of them. The D gene and trimming were derived from the DNA, and the V and J assignments and clone size from that table. The sample lists tens of thousands of clones, more than 80% occurring once. CDR1 is SQVTM, CDR2 ANQGSEA, per germline. The V gene end was trimmed by 3 bases and the J gene end by 7 bases; junction bases not matched to a gene: 6. The CDR3 totals 13 residues. Sequenced: peripheral blood. The V call is TRBV29-1, the J call TRBJ2-7; 10 bases map to TRBD1. The clonotype originates from a young man with acute or convalescent COVID-19. The CDR3 sequence: CSVEVTGGGEQYV. CDR3 nucleotide sequence: TGCAGCGTTGAGGTGACAGGGGGCGGTGAGCAGTACGTC.